Below are 20 T cell receptor beta chains sequenced from a single sample in a study of CD8 T cells in ankylosing spondylitis. No cognate antigen is known for these TCRs. General study results and limits: Ankylosing spondylitis blood appeared to carry a characteristic TCR beta motif of several highly homologous variants.

TCRdb re-derived calls from the 5' RACE reads in MiXCR, one entry per CDR3 protein. The table lists over 600,000 distinct CDR3 sequences, about 20% of them singletons. Sequenced material: blood, either unsorted or a sorted T cell fraction (not recorded which). These receptors came from a male donor with ankylosing spondylitis.

The chain employs TRBV28 and TRBJ2-5; 7 bases align to TRBD1. The CDR3 contains 14 residues. In germline, CDR1 is MDHEN, CDR2 SYDVKM. V dropped 4 bases and J dropped 7; count of bases not matched to a gene: 9. The CDR3 loop is CASSWGQPLGTQYF. The CDR3 DNA reads as TGTGCCAGCAGTTGGGGACAGCCCCTGGGGACCCAGTACTTC.

This clonotype was seen a handful of times. CDR3 sequence reads: CATGNTEAFF. CDR3 nucleotides: TGTGCCACCGGGAACACTGAAGCTTTCTTT. The V gene is TRBV12-3 or TRBV12-4, the J gene TRBJ1-1; D is unclear. The CDR3 totals 10 residues. V lost 10 bases and J 1 base, leaving 4 bases between the germline ends.

The table lists this clonotype with a few counts. The gene calls are TRBV4-1 and TRBJ2-6; tentatively, D is TRBD1 (5 bases). V gave up 0 bases and J gave up 1 base, with 13 bases separating them. Germline CDR1 reads MGHRA; CDR2 reads YSYEKL. The CDR3 spans 18 residues. The CDR3 bases are TGCGCCAGCAGCCAAGAAGCAGGGCAGGCATCTGGGGCCAACGTCCTGACTTTC. This codes for CASSQEAGQASGANVLTF.

The genes are TRBV5-5 and TRBJ1-1; D not certain. The CDR3 sequence is 16 residues long. Germline V CDR1 and CDR2: SGHKS, YYEKEE (reference sequence). Between the trimmed V and J ends, which lost 1 base and 1 base, there was a span of 14 bases. Written as DNA, the CDR3 is TGTGCCAGCAGCTTGAGCTGGGAAAAAGCGAACACTGAAGCTTTCTTT. Amino acids: CASSLSWEKANTEAFF.

This clonotype showed up many times. The J gene is TRBJ2-3, the V gene TRBV14, with no clear D. Germline V lookup: CDR1 SGHDN, CDR2 FVKESK. The V gene lost 3 bases and the J gene lost 0 bases, with 1 base spanning the gap. This CDR3 has 12 amino acids. DNA of the CDR3: TGTGCCAGCAGCCAGAGCACAGATACGCAGTATTTT. Its protein product is CASSQSTDTQYF.

This clonotype came up a few times. The V and J genes are TRBV12-3 or TRBV12-4 and TRBJ2-7; 8 nucleotides match TRBD1. The ends lost 3 bases at V and 13 bases at J; junction bases unmatched: 5. The CDR3 runs 11 residues. CDR3 nucleotide sequence: TGTGCCAGCAGTTTGGACAGGGTGGCATACTTC. This sequence encodes CASSLDRVAYF.

J is TRBJ1-2 and V is TRBV6-5; D is perhaps TRBD1 (6 bases). The CDR3 is 15 residues long. Trimming took off 2 bases at V and 1 base at J, with 11 bases between the two ends. CDR1 and CDR2 from the germline V gene are MNHEY and SVGAGI. Written as DNA, the CDR3 is TGTGCCAGCAGTTACGAGGGGGGAGTTAACTATGGCTACACCTTC. It is translated as CASSYEGGVNYGYTF.

This clonotype was recorded many times. The rearrangement links TRBV12-3 or TRBV12-4 to TRBJ2-5, with TRBD2 identical over 9 bases. V lost 10 bases to trimming and J lost 4 bases; unmatched junction nucleotides: 1. The CDR3 extends over 11 amino acids. For the CDR3, the DNA is TGTGCCACGGGACTAGCAGAGACCCAGTACTTC. Translation: CATGLAETQYF.

The V gene is TRBV30, the J gene TRBJ1-1, with 7 bases matching TRBD1. The CDR3 is 15 amino acids. V gave up 1 base and J gave up 5 bases; unmatched junction bases: 10. Per the germline V gene, CDR1 is GTSNPN and CDR2 is SVGIG (reference sequence). The CDR3 bases are TGTGCCTGGAGTGGTGACAGGGCCCAAGGTACTGAAGCTTTCTTT. It encodes CAWSGDRAQGTEAFF.

This clonotype was detected many times. The chain uses TRBV12-3 or TRBV12-4 and TRBJ2-2; D is unclear. The germline V and J ends were trimmed by 3 bases and 4 bases, with 9 bases remaining between them. This CDR3 contains 14 residues. CDR3 in DNA: TGTGCCAGCAGTTTTGGTCTGCTCACCGGGGAGCTGTTTTTT. Translation gives CASSFGLLTGELFF.

Only a few counts were recorded for this clonotype. The chain uses TRBV3-1 and TRBJ2-3; a weak D match, TRBD2 (5 bases). V lost 5 bases to trimming and J lost 0 bases, with 12 bases between them. The CDR3 loop spans 15 amino acids. Germline CDR1 and CDR2: LGHDT and YNNKEL (reference sequence). The CDR3 nucleotides are TGTGCCAGCAGCTCTAGCAGGACTAGCACAGATACGCAGTATTTT. Translation: CASSSSRTSTDTQYF.

This clonotype was counted only a few times. The chain has TRBV27 and TRBJ1-6, with TRBD1 matching over 7 bases. After removal of 3 bases from V and 0 bases from J, the junction contained 5 bases not matched to a gene. The germline gives CDR1 MNHEY, CDR2 SMNVEV (reference sequence). The CDR3 is made up of 17 amino acids. The CDR3 DNA follows: TGTGCCAGCAGTTTGGTAGGGGGCCCCTCCTATAATTCACCCCTCCACTTT. This sequence encodes CASSLVGGPSYNSPLHF.

V is TRBV5-1 and J is TRBJ1-3; D possibly corresponds to TRBD1 (6 bases). Germline CDR1 reads SGHRS; CDR2 reads YFSETQ. The ends were cut back, 4 bases at V and 0 bases at J, with 20 bases in the middle. The CDR3 covers 18 residues. The CDR3 sequence is CASSVGQLRHLSGNTIYF. In DNA form, the CDR3 reads TGCGCCAGCAGCGTCGGACAGTTACGACATCTCTCTGGAAACACCATATATTTT. The full variable domain, completed using reference TRBV5-1 and TRBJ1-3, is KAGVTQTPRYLIKTRGQQVTLSCSPISGHRSVSWYQQTPGQGLQFLFEYFSETQRNKGNFPGRFSGRQFSNSRSEMNVSTLELGDSALYLCASSVGQLRHLSGNTIYFGEGSWLTVV.

V usage is TRBV3-1 and J usage is TRBJ2-1, with 10 bases matching TRBD2. The V gene's germline CDR1 is LGHDT and CDR2 YNNKEL (reference sequence). The CDR3 loop spans 18 amino acids. Losses at the gene ends were 4 bases for V and 2 bases for J; bases not matched to a gene: 11. The CDR3 coding sequence is TGTGCCAGCAGCCCCGAAATAGCGGGGGGAACACCCTACAATGAGCAGTTCTTC. It yields the protein CASSPEIAGGTPYNEQFF.

The chain combines TRBV20-1 with TRBJ1-2; D is unclear. Per germline, CDR1 DFQATT and CDR2 SNEGSKA (reference sequence). This CDR3 comprises 14 residues. V was clipped by 3 bases and J by 2 bases, with 13 bases between them. This CDR3 is CSARWEGTNYGYTF. In DNA form, the CDR3 reads TGCAGTGCTAGGTGGGAGGGCACCAACTATGGCTACACCTTC.

J is TRBJ2-2 and V is TRBV6-5; D is uncertain. This CDR3 has 16 residues. Trimming took off 1 base at V and 6 bases at J, with 15 bases between the two ends. Germline V CDR1 and CDR2: MNHEY, SVGAGI. The DNA of the CDR3 is TGTGCCAGCAGTTACTTACCCGCTAGTTTCCCCGGGGAGCTGTTTTTT. Encoded protein: CASSYLPASFPGELFF.

This clonotype was recorded a few times. This rearrangement joins TRBV12-3 or TRBV12-4 to TRBJ2-5; 11 bases align to TRBD1. This CDR3 is built from 15 residues. Trimming cost V 5 bases and J 5 bases; bases outside gene matches: 7. The CDR3 spells CASSPGTGGVETQYF. The DNA for the CDR3 is TGTGCCAGCAGTCCCGGGACAGGGGGTGTCGAGACCCAGTACTTC.

This chain links TRBV27 with TRBJ2-5; 7 positions agree with TRBD1. This CDR3 has 14 residues. V shed 8 bases and J 2 bases; nucleotides not matched to a gene: 8. Germline V gene lookup returns CDR1 MNHEY and CDR2 SMNVEV (reference sequence). This chain's CDR3 is CASGPGTVQETQYF. The DNA of the CDR3 is TGTGCCAGCGGGCCCGGGACAGTGCAAGAGACCCAGTACTTC.

The chain has TRBV4-3 and TRBJ2-1; 7 bases fit TRBD2. Germline V gene lookup returns CDR1 LGHNA and CDR2 YSLEER. Trimming cost V 0 bases and J 2 bases; bases outside gene matches: 4. The CDR3 runs to 16 residues. The CDR3 protein is CASSQDSLAAYNEQFF. CDR3 nucleotide sequence: TGCGCCAGCAGCCAAGATTCCCTAGCGGCCTACAATGAGCAGTTCTTC.

The sample holds a few counts of this clonotype. This chain connects TRBV5-1 to TRBJ2-5; 11 bases are a match to TRBD2. The CDR3 is 16 residues long. Germline lookup yields CDR1 SGHRS and CDR2 YFSETQ. The V segment lost 2 bases and the J segment 0 bases; nucleotides outside the gene matches: 3. The CDR3 spells CASSLTGLADQETQYF. The CDR3 DNA is TGCGCCAGCAGCTTAACGGGACTAGCGGACCAAGAGACCCAGTACTTC. Supplemented by reference TRBV5-1 and TRBJ2-5, the full variable domain reads KAGVTQTPRYLIKTRGQQVTLSCSPISGHRSVSWYQQTPGQGLQFLFEYFSETQRNKGNFPGRFSGRQFSNSRSEMNVSTLELGDSALYLCASSLTGLADQETQYFGPGTRLLVL.